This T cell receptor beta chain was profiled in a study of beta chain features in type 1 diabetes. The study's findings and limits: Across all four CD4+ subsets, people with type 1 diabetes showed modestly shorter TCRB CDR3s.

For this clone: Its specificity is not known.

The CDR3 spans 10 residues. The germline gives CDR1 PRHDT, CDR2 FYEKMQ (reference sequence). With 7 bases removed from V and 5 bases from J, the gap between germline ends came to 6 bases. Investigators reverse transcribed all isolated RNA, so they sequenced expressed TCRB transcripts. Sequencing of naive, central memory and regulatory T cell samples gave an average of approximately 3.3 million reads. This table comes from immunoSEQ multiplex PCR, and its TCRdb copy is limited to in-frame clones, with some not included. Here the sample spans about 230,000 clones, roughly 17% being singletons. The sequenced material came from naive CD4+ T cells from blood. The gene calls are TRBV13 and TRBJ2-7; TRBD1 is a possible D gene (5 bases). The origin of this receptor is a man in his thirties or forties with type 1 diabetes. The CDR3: CASKGHEQYF. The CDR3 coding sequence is TGTGCCAGCAAGGGGCACGAGCAGTACTTC.